Below, 17 T cell receptor beta chains from the same sample are listed, as sequenced in a study of cytomegalovirus exposure and HLA in healthy donors (dated by TCRdb to about 2017). The library was produced with the immunoSEQ multiplex PCR assay. For the multiplex PCR, a mixture combining 60 forward primers for TCR Vbeta segments and 13 reverse primers for TCR Jbeta segments was used. Held by TCRdb, this immuneACCESS table contains in-frame sequences only and omits some clones. Under half of the omission traces to an unresolved V gene where checked; the cause of the rest is unknown. In this sample the table shows 200,000 or so clones, roughly 80% of which occur a single time. Jointly, the top ten make up 3.5% to 4% of the sample. The sequenced material came from PBMCs. These receptors were taken from a man aged 45-60 years in good health and CMV-seronegative.

Notes on this clone: The same CDR3 arises from other DNA sequences in this sample as well. This chain joins TRBV7-9 and TRBJ1-2, with D possibly matching TRBD1 (6 bases). This CDR3 has 13 amino acids. Germline V gene sequence: CDR1 SEHNR, CDR2 FQNEAQ (reference sequence). Between the trimmed V and J ends, which lost 3 bases and 5 bases, there was a span of 10 bases. The CDR3 region is CASSFGQTYGYTF. The CDR3 DNA sequence: TGTGCCAGCAGCTTCGGACAGACTTATGGCTACACCTTC.

V usage is TRBV9 and J usage is TRBJ1-4; weak D call: TRBD1 (6 bases). The CDR3 has 15 residues. V lost 4 bases to trimming and J lost 0 bases, with 10 bases between them. The germline V gene has CDR1 SGDLS and CDR2 YYNGEE. CDR3 in DNA: TGTGCCAGCAGCACCCCAGGGGCAACTAATGAAAAACTGTTTTTT. Its protein product is CASSTPGATNEKLFF. The entire variable domain, with the rest obtained from reference TRBV9 and TRBJ1-4, is as follows: DSGVTQTPKHLITATGQRVTLRCSPRSGDLSVYWYQQSLDQGLQFLIQYYNGEERAKGNILERFSAQQFPDLHSELNLSSLELGDSALYFCASSTPGATNEKLFFGSGTQLSVL.

V and J are TRBV30 and TRBJ2-7, with D possibly matching TRBD2 (7 bases). V was shortened by 6 bases and J by 3 bases, with 12 bases between the two germline ends. Germline-derived CDR1 and CDR2 are GTSNPN and SVGIG (reference sequence). This CDR3 spans 12 amino acids. CDR3 nucleotide sequence: TGTGCCTGTTCGGGGGGCTACTACGAGCAGTACTTC. Encoded protein: CACSGGYYEQYF.

The V and J genes are TRBV4-1 and TRBJ2-1, with 14 bases fitting TRBD2. CDR1 is MGHRA and CDR2 is YSYEKL in the germline V gene. With V trimmed by 4 bases and J by 5 bases, 4 bases remained unmatched. This CDR3 comprises 16 residues. CDR3 region: CASSRGTSGGHNEQFF. CDR3 sequence (DNA): TGCGCCAGCAGCCGAGGGACTAGCGGGGGCCACAATGAGCAGTTCTTC.

The chain joins TRBV11-2 to TRBJ1-1; D might be TRBD1 (5 bases). Trimming left V 5 bases short and J 6 bases short, with 19 bases between. Germline CDR1 and CDR2: SGHAT and FQNNGV. This CDR3 spans 15 amino acids. CDR3 in amino acids: CASSLLGGKAAEAFF. Here the CDR3 DNA reads TGTGCCAGCAGCCTCCTGGGGGGTAAGGCGGCTGAAGCTTTCTTT.

The chain employs TRBV2 and TRBJ2-3; 7 positions match TRBD1. The CDR3 runs 13 residues. The germline gives CDR1 SNHLY, CDR2 FYNNEI. V was pared by 5 bases and J by 6 bases, with 5 bases of the junction left unmatched. The CDR3 bases are TGTGCCAGCAGTCGGGACAGTCTTGATACGCAGTATTTT. It translates to CASSRDSLDTQYF.

The table lists this clone with a count of one. The rearrangement joins TRBV18 to TRBJ1-1; TRBD1 agrees at 7 bases. Germline CDR1 KGHSH, CDR2 LQKENI. The length of the CDR3 is 14 residues. V lost 0 bases and J lost 7; bases outside the gene matches: 5. In nucleotides, the CDR3 is TGTGCCAGCTCACCACCGGGGACAGCAGTTGAAGCTTTCTTT. This encodes CASSPPGTAVEAFF.

V gene TRBV4-3 combines with J gene TRBJ2-7; no firm D call. V lost 0 bases and J 0 bases, leaving 9 bases between the germline ends. The germline V gene has CDR1 LGHNA and CDR2 YSLEER. The CDR3 runs to 15 residues. CDR3 region: CASSQDVGLSYEQYF. The CDR3 DNA reads as TGCGCCAGCAGCCAAGACGTGGGCCTCTCCTACGAGCAGTACTTC.

This chain connects TRBV7-9 to TRBJ1-6; D may be TRBD1 (6 bases). This CDR3 region has 16 residues. From germline, CDR1 is SEHNR and CDR2 FQNEAQ (reference sequence). V was trimmed by 5 bases and J by 7 bases, leaving 18 bases between them. The CDR3 nucleotides are TGTGCCAGCAGCCCCCTCGGGGGGGCGTCGAATTCACCCCTCCACTTT. Translated, it gives CASSPLGGASNSPLHF.

This clone was recorded once. The gene calls are TRBV7-8 and TRBJ2-1, with 11 bases lining up with TRBD2. This CDR3 region has 18 residues. Trimming cost V 5 bases and J 0 bases; bases outside gene matches: 9. CDR1 is SGHVS, CDR2 FQNEAQ, per germline. The CDR3 here is CASSDDPSGGPSYNEQFF. The CDR3 region has the DNA TGTGCCAGCAGCGATGATCCTAGCGGGGGGCCCTCCTACAATGAGCAGTTCTTC.

The chain couples TRBV6-5 to TRBJ2-7, with TRBD1 matching over 12 bases. The CDR3 has 15 residues. Germline CDR1 reads MNHEY; CDR2 reads SVGAGI. Trimming at V came to 4 bases and at J to 4 bases, leaving 5 bases not matched to a gene. DNA for the CDR3: TGTGCCAGCAGTTCCGGGACAGGGGGCTTTTACGAGCAGTACTTC. This sequence encodes CASSSGTGGFYEQYF.

The chain has TRBV5-1 and TRBJ2-7, with 7 positions matching TRBD2. V was clipped by 0 bases and J by 7 bases; unmatched bases: 4. In germline, CDR1 is SGHRS, CDR2 YFSETQ. The CDR3 extends over 13 amino acids. CDR3 nucleotide sequence: TGCGCCAGCAGCTTGGCCCCCGGGAGGGAGCAGTACTTC. Its translation is CASSLAPGREQYF.

This chain connects TRBV9 to TRBJ1-3; D is uncertain. This CDR3 spans 15 amino acids. Germline CDR1 SGDLS, CDR2 YYNGEE. Trimming cost V 0 bases and J 4 bases, with 11 bases left between them. The CDR3 here is CASSVAGYAGNTIYF. The CDR3 region has the DNA TGTGCCAGCAGCGTAGCAGGTTATGCGGGAAACACCATATATTTT.

CDR3 loop: CASSLQDRSSYEQYF. As DNA, the CDR3 is TGCGCCAGCAGCCTACAGGACAGGAGCTCCTACGAGCAGTACTTC. J is TRBJ2-7 and V is TRBV4-1; TRBD1 matches at 7 bases. The CDR3 extends over 15 amino acids. Trimming cost V 4 bases and J 0 bases; bases outside gene matches: 6. The germline V gene encodes CDR1 MGHRA and CDR2 YSYEKL.

This clone was detected only a few times. This rearrangement joins TRBV7-8 to TRBJ1-2, with unresolved D. Trimming pared 1 base from V and 8 bases from J, leaving 8 bases between. Germline loops: CDR1 SGHVS, CDR2 FQNEAQ. The CDR3 has 12 amino acids. The CDR3 sequence: CASSLGGPGYTF. The CDR3 DNA reads as TGTGCCAGCAGCTTAGGAGGGCCGGGCTACACCTTC.

V usage is TRBV5-6 and J usage is TRBJ2-4; 9 bases fit TRBD1. The germline CDR1 and CDR2 sequences are SGHDT and YYEEEE. V lost 4 bases, J lost 5 bases, and 4 bases stayed unmatched. The CDR3 runs 14 residues. CDR3 amino acids: CASSAWTGENIQYF. DNA of the CDR3: TGTGCCAGCAGCGCGTGGACAGGGGAAAACATTCAGTACTTC. Complete variable domain (other parts from reference TRBV5-6 and TRBJ2-4): DAGVTQSPTHLIKTRGQQVTLRCSPKSGHDTVSWYQQALGQGPQFIFQYYEEEERQRGNFPDRFSGHQFPNYSSELNVNALLLGDSALYLCASSAWTGENIQYFGAGTRLSVL.

The gene calls are TRBV6-5 and TRBJ1-1; a weak D match, TRBD1 (6 bases). V lost 6 bases and J 1 base, leaving 15 bases between the germline ends. The CDR3 length is 15 residues. Germline-derived CDR1 and CDR2 are MNHEY and SVGAGI. The CDR3: CASRETTGENTEAFF. The CDR3 DNA reads TGTGCCAGCAGGGAGACGACAGGAGAGAACACTGAAGCTTTCTTT.